This T cell receptor (beta chain) was sequenced during a study of blood T cell repertoires in COVID-19. The overall study: Samples of COVID-19 (acute and convalescent) were obtained from the United States, Italy and Spain.

The CDR3 has 14 residues. Trimming pared 7 bases from V and 2 bases from J, leaving 15 bases between. Germline values: CDR1 SQVTM, CDR2 ANQGSEA. Original data processing: Amplification of reference gene primers was used by the study to estimate nucleated cell counts. The protocol was immunoSEQ multiplex PCR, while the TCRdb copy is restricted to in-frame clones and leaves out a portion. The DNA was the basis for D and trimming; V, J and clone size are from that table. The sample yields about 160,000 clones, less than 85% seen once. Enrollment of patients from Seattle took place during active infection, with longitudinal follow-up.

The chain has TRBV29-1 and TRBJ1-3; D is uncertain. This sequence was found in a woman in her thirties or forties with COVID-19, enrolled during active disease. The sequenced sample was peripheral blood. CDR3 in DNA: TGCAGCGCCTGGACTTTAAACCCTGGAAACACCATATATTTT. Protein product: CSAWTLNPGNTIYF.